The 6 T cell receptor beta chains listed next were all sequenced from one sample in a study of regulatory T cells in long-lasting Graves disease. With iRepertoire HTBI primers and Arm-PCR of CDR3 regions, TCR beta libraries were built. MiXCR, applied by TCRdb to the multiplex PCR reads, yields one record per CDR3 protein. Among more than 300,000 distinct CDR3 sequences, 15% to 20% were seen once, and the ten largest hold 20%. Time point meaning: newly diagnosed GD, antithyroid drugs for less than 3 months. After RNA was extracted from PBMCs, the TCR library was made from it. The sample was also linked to a second study, of T cells in Graves' hyperthyroidism and ophthalmopathy.

The sample here was peripheral blood mononuclear cells (PBMCs), taken at new diagnosis, from a patient treated with antithyroid drugs. The origin of the receptors is a woman aged 18-35 years with Graves disease.

This clonotype was seen a handful of times. This chain links TRBV24-1 with TRBJ2-2; D might be TRBD2 (5 bases). Trimming removed 5 bases from V and 1 base from J, with 10 bases in between. Germline loops: CDR1 KGHDR, CDR2 SFDVKD. CDR3 length equals 15 residues. This CDR3 is CATSGASRNTGELFF. As DNA, the CDR3 is TGTGCCACCAGTGGTGCTAGCCGGAACACCGGGGAGCTGTTTTTT.

This chain links TRBV7-3 with TRBJ2-2, with 12 positions matching TRBD1. Germline CDR1 and CDR2: SGHTA and FQGTGA. This CDR3 region has 15 residues. V shed 4 bases, J shed 5 bases, and the junction held 2 bases outside the gene matches. The CDR3 DNA reads TGTGCCAGCAGCTCGGGACAGGGGGCGACCGGGGAGCTGTTTTTT. This gives the protein CASSSGQGATGELFF.

Ten or more counts support this clonotype. The chain carries TRBV28 and TRBJ1-2; 8 bases agree with TRBD1. CDR1 and CDR2 (germline): MDHEN, SYDVKM. The J segment lost 8 bases and the V segment lost 11 bases, leaving 10 bases of the junction unmatched. The CDR3 totals 12 residues. In DNA form, the CDR3 reads TGTGCCGGTTTGGACAGGGCACAGGGCTACACCTTC. It translates to CAGLDRAQGYTF.

This clonotype was detected ten times or more. V gene TRBV4-1 combines with J gene TRBJ1-1, with D maybe TRBD1 (6 bases). V lost 1 base and J lost 6, with 9 bases in between. The V gene's germline CDR1 is MGHRA and CDR2 YSYEKL. The CDR3 is made up of 13 amino acids. The CDR3, as DNA: TGCGCCAGCAGCCAAGTGGGGGGGCCTGAAGCTTTCTTT. Translated, it gives CASSQVGGPEAFF.

The V gene is TRBV30, the J gene TRBJ2-3; D is perhaps TRBD1 or TRBD2 (5 bases each). The germline gives CDR1 GTSNPN, CDR2 SVGIG (reference sequence). The CDR3 covers 14 residues. Between the trimmed V and J ends, which lost 5 bases and 2 bases, there was a span of 14 bases. The CDR3 DNA reads TGTGCCTGGCAGGGACGGGACGTCACAGATACGCAGTATTTT. Translating gives CAWQGRDVTDTQYF.

The rearrangement links TRBV2 to TRBJ1-1, with D possibly being TRBD1 (5 bases). V dropped 4 bases and J dropped 7 bases, with 13 bases sitting between them. The V gene's germline CDR1 is SNHLY and CDR2 FYNNEI. The CDR3 loop spans 13 amino acids. The CDR3 coding sequence is TGTGCCAGCAGTGGGGGAGGGGCCTTTGAAGCTTTCTTT. Protein product: CASSGGGAFEAFF.